The clone carrying this T cell receptor beta chain showed up just once. Its antigen is as yet unknown. The V and J ends lost 6 bases and 3 bases, in that order; junction bases with no gene match: 7. CDR1 is MNHNS and CDR2 is SASEGT in the germline V gene. This CDR3 has 14 residues. The record originates from a study of cytomegalovirus exposure and HLA in healthy donors. Regarding the study as a whole: Later, TCR association rates were found to vary by HLA locus, highest for DRB1 and lowest for HLA-C. The presence/absence work took it that sequencing depth was about the same across donors.

60 Vbeta and 13 Jbeta primers were used in PCR. Data came from immunoSEQ multiplex PCR; TCRdb stores just in-frame clones and leaves some out. The table has some 150,000 clones, approximately 80% seen once. This clonotype originated in a woman in her 30s in good health and CMV-seropositive. Sequencing was done on a sample of PBMCs. The rearrangement links TRBV6-1 to TRBJ2-7; 8 nucleotides match TRBD2. Here the CDR3 reads CASRTTSGLYEQYF. In nucleotides, the CDR3 is TGTGCCAGCAGAACAACTAGCGGACTCTACGAGCAGTACTTC.